A single sample gave rise to the 29 T cell receptor beta chains below, sequenced in a study of technical replicates of blood from a handful of donors. Repertoires were generated with immunoSEQ multiplex PCR, while TCRdb's copy carries only in-frame clones and drops some. The table records 90,000 to 100,000 clones, about 94% of them present only once. Sequenced: T cells isolated from PBMCs. The source of these receptors is a human donor in good health.

Here the CDR3 reads CATRDASGYLRETQYF. CDR3 coding DNA: TGTGCCACGCGGGATGCTAGCGGGTATTTGAGGGAGACCCAGTACTTC. The chain joins TRBV15 to TRBJ2-5; TRBD2 agrees at 8 bases. The CDR3 runs 16 residues. Germline CDR1 reads LNHNV; CDR2 reads YYDKDF (reference sequence). Germline trimming cut 9 bases from V and 5 bases from J; bases unmatched to any gene: 17.

The rearrangement links TRBV4-1 to TRBJ2-1, with TRBD2 identical over 7 bases. Germline CDR1 and CDR2: MGHRA and YSYEKL. The CDR3 spans 15 residues. Losses at the gene ends were 4 bases for V and 5 bases for J; bases not matched to a gene: 8. The CDR3 protein is CASSRQSGMNNEQFF. In DNA, the CDR3 is TGCGCCAGCAGCCGTCAGAGCGGGATGAACAATGAGCAGTTCTTC.

This chain links TRBV2 with TRBJ2-7, with 7 positions matching TRBD2. Per germline, CDR1 SNHLY and CDR2 FYNNEI. Losses at the gene ends were 6 bases for V and 3 bases for J; bases not matched to a gene: 5. This CDR3 has 13 amino acids. The chain's CDR3 is CASSLGRGYEQYF. In nucleotides, the CDR3 is TGTGCCAGCAGCCTAGGGAGGGGCTACGAGCAGTACTTC.

This chain joins TRBV11-3 and TRBJ2-7, with 7 bases lining up with TRBD1. The CDR3 is 14 amino acids. The V and J ends lost 5 bases and 6 bases, in that order; junction bases with no gene match: 10. Germline V gene data show CDR1 as SGHNT and CDR2 as YENEEA. Written as DNA, the CDR3 is TGTGCCAGCAGCGCCCGACAGGGTATCGGCGAGCAGTACTTC. As protein: CASSARQGIGEQYF.

This clone was recorded once. This chain connects TRBV4-2 to TRBJ1-1; possibly TRBD1 for D (5 bases). Between the trimmed V and J ends, which lost 0 bases and 5 bases, there was a span of 13 bases. The CDR3 contains 15 residues. CDR1 is LGHNA, CDR2 YNFKEQ, per germline. CDR3 coding DNA: TGTGCCAGCAGCCAAGACTACAGGATGGGTACTGAAGCTTTCTTT. This codes for CASSQDYRMGTEAFF.

V and J are TRBV7-9 and TRBJ2-7; maybe TRBD1 (5 bases). The germline CDR1 and CDR2 sequences are SEHNR and FQNEAQ (reference sequence). The CDR3 sequence is 15 residues long. V lost 5 bases to trimming and J lost 6 bases, with 20 bases between them. The CDR3 reads CASSPSGYIISEQYF. The CDR3 bases are TGTGCCAGCAGCCCGTCAGGGTACATCATCTCCGAGCAGTACTTC.

Only a few counts were recorded for this clone. The chain uses TRBV10-3 and TRBJ2-7; 9 positions agree with TRBD2. CDR1 and CDR2 (germline): ENHRY, SYGVKD. The CDR3 is made up of 14 amino acids. J was trimmed by 6 bases and V by 3 bases; bases with no gene match: 6. CDR3 sequence: CAISEGSGRAEQYF. CDR3 DNA: TGTGCCATCAGTGAAGGTAGCGGGAGAGCCGAGCAGTACTTC.

The chain carries TRBV5-6 and TRBJ1-5; no firm D call. The CDR3 has 14 amino acids. Germline V lookup: CDR1 SGHDT, CDR2 YYEEEE. V was trimmed by 4 bases and J by 0 bases, leaving 8 bases between them. For the CDR3, the DNA is TGTGCCAGCAGCCCGGTTGGTAGCAATCAGCCCCAGCATTTT. Residues: CASSPVGSNQPQHF.

The rearrangement uses TRBV2 and TRBJ1-1; D is uncertain. CDR1 SNHLY and CDR2 FYNNEI come from the germline V gene. The CDR3 loop spans 12 amino acids. Trimming cost V 5 bases and J 5 bases, with 9 bases left between them. The DNA for the CDR3 is TGTGCCAGCAGTCATTTTCGGACTGAAGCTTTCTTT. Protein product: CASSHFRTEAFF. The full variable domain, completed using reference TRBV2 and TRBJ1-1, is EPEVTQTPSHQVTQMGQEVILRCVPISNHLYFYWYRQILGQKVEFLVSFYNNEISEKSEIFDDQFSVERPDGSNFTLKIRSTKLEDSAMYFCASSHFRTEAFFGQGTRLTVV.

The chain is built from TRBV6-4 and TRBJ2-2; maybe TRBD1 (6 bases). Germline CDR1 is MRHNA and CDR2 is SNTAGT. The CDR3 loop spans 15 amino acids. V gave up 5 bases and J gave up 5 bases, with 15 bases separating them. CDR3 residues: CASSLDSGATGELFF. The CDR3 DNA sequence: TGTGCCAGCAGTCTGGACAGCGGCGCTACCGGGGAGCTGTTTTTT.

This clone was picked up a small number of times. The chain uses TRBV7-3 and TRBJ2-6; D is uncertain. CDR3 length: 13 residues. Germline loops: CDR1 SGHTA, CDR2 FQGTGA. Trimming took off 3 bases at V and 4 bases at J, with 4 bases between the two ends. The CDR3 sequence is CASSFGGANVLTF. The CDR3 DNA reads as TGTGCCAGCAGCTTTGGCGGGGCCAACGTCCTGACTTTC.

The rearrangement joins TRBV27 to TRBJ2-7; 8 nucleotides agree with TRBD1. The CDR3 is made up of 15 amino acids. In germline, CDR1 is MNHEY, CDR2 SMNVEV (reference sequence). With 4 bases clipped from V and 2 bases from J, the junction kept 7 bases outside the gene matches. The CDR3 loop reads CASSSDRAGAYEQYF. The CDR3 DNA sequence: TGTGCCAGCAGTTCGGACAGGGCTGGGGCCTACGAGCAGTACTTC.

J is TRBJ1-2 and V is TRBV4-3; D is uncertain. Trimming cost V 3 bases and J 5 bases, with 10 bases left between them. The V gene's germline CDR1 is LGHNA and CDR2 YSLEER. This CDR3 has 13 amino acids. CDR3 amino acids: CASSQSSAYGYTF. The CDR3 DNA reads TGCGCCAGCAGCCAGAGCTCAGCGTATGGCTACACCTTC.

The chain couples TRBV29-1 to TRBJ2-7; TRBD1 agrees at 8 bases. Germline values: CDR1 SQVTM, CDR2 ANQGSEA. V trimming: 7 bases; J trimming: 3 bases; junction bases outside the gene matches: 5. The CDR3 runs to 12 residues. The chain's CDR3 is CSGRQGSYEQYF. The CDR3 DNA is TGCAGCGGACGACAGGGGAGCTACGAGCAGTACTTC.

This clone was found a few times. The chain is built from TRBV6-5 and TRBJ2-7; TRBD2 agrees at 7 bases. V trimming: 2 bases; J trimming: 2 bases; junction bases outside the gene matches: 3. The germline V gene encodes CDR1 MNHEY and CDR2 SVGAGI. The CDR3 runs 14 residues. Written as DNA, the CDR3 is TGTGCCAGCAGTTACAGCGGGAAACCCTACGAGCAGTACTTC. It specifies CASSYSGKPYEQYF.

In this sample, this clone turned up once. The chain recombines TRBV11-3 with TRBJ2-7; tentative D call: TRBD1 (5 bases). The CDR3 runs 14 residues. The germline V gene has CDR1 SGHNT and CDR2 YENEEA. Trimming stripped 3 bases from V and 0 bases from J, with 9 bases between. The CDR3 DNA reads as TGTGCCAGCAGCTTCGACAGTAACTCCTACGAGCAGTACTTC. This encodes CASSFDSNSYEQYF.

The chain combines TRBV27 with TRBJ2-1; 13 bases align to TRBD2. The germline gives CDR1 MNHEY, CDR2 SMNVEV (reference sequence). The CDR3 consists of 16 residues. V lost 5 bases and J lost 5; bases outside the gene matches: 6. The CDR3 region is CASSRLAGGVNNEQFF. The CDR3 DNA reads TGTGCCAGCAGTCGACTAGCGGGAGGAGTGAACAATGAGCAGTTCTTC.

V and J are TRBV19 and TRBJ2-6; 11 bases map to TRBD1. This CDR3 is built from 18 residues. V shed 7 bases and J 2 bases; nucleotides not matched to a gene: 10. CDR1 is LNHDA and CDR2 is SQIVND in the germline V gene (reference sequence). The CDR3 nucleotides are TGTGCCAGTATAAAGGGACAGGGGGTACTAGCTGGGGCCAACGTCCTGACTTTC. Translation gives CASIKGQGVLAGANVLTF.

This clone came up once. V is TRBV5-1 and J is TRBJ2-1, with 13 bases lining up with TRBD2. Per the germline V gene, CDR1 is SGHRS and CDR2 is YFSETQ. The CDR3 is 15 amino acids. The junction had 8 bases not matched to a gene; V was cut back by 4 bases and J by 10 bases. In DNA, the CDR3 is TGCGCCAGCAGCCCCACCGGGACTAGCGGGGAAGAGCAGTTCTTC. Translated, it gives CASSPTGTSGEEQFF.

This clone turned up a few times. V and J are TRBV4-3 and TRBJ2-7; TRBD2 aligns across 11 bases. CDR3 size: 14 residues. Germline assignment: CDR1 LGHNA and CDR2 YSLEER. Trimming at V came to 8 bases and at J to 6 bases, leaving 9 bases not matched to a gene. The CDR3 nucleotides are TGCGCCAGCCCCCCACTAGCGGGAGAAGGCGAGCAGTACTTC. Protein sequence: CASPPLAGEGEQYF.

This clone occurred once. The CDR3 protein is CASSSYRGMFSYEQYF. The CDR3 DNA reads as TGTGCCAGCAGCTCTTACAGGGGGATGTTCTCCTACGAGCAGTACTTC. The chain joins TRBV11-2 to TRBJ2-7, with 8 bases matching TRBD1. With V trimmed by 4 bases and J by 0 bases, 8 bases remained unmatched. Germline V gene lookup returns CDR1 SGHAT and CDR2 FQNNGV. The CDR3 is 16 residues long.

This clone was counted ten times or more. This chain connects TRBV9 to TRBJ2-1, with a weak D call TRBD2 (5 bases). Trimming shortened V by 3 bases and J by 5 bases, and 18 bases separated the two germline ends. Germline V gene lookup returns CDR1 SGDLS and CDR2 YYNGEE. This CDR3 is 16 amino acids long. CDR3 bases: TGTGCCAGCAGCGGTACCCTAGCTGCAGGCGACAATGAGCAGTTCTTC. This codes for CASSGTLAAGDNEQFF.

V usage is TRBV2 and J usage is TRBJ2-7; TRBD2 might be the D (6 bases). The CDR3 is made up of 16 amino acids. Germline V gene data show CDR1 as SNHLY and CDR2 as FYNNEI. The V end lost 2 bases, the J end lost 3 bases, and 17 bases lay between the germline ends. CDR3 sequence: CASSESRLALNYEQYF. The DNA for the CDR3 is TGTGCCAGCAGTGAAAGTAGGCTAGCGCTCAACTACGAGCAGTACTTC.

V gene TRBV11-2 combines with J gene TRBJ2-7, with D perhaps TRBD2 (6 bases). This CDR3 region has 13 residues. Trimming removed 2 bases from V and 7 bases from J, with 12 bases in between. Germline loops: CDR1 SGHAT, CDR2 FQNNGV. Written as DNA, the CDR3 is TGTGCCAGCAGCTTAAAACTAGCTCGGGAGCAGTACTTC. This translates into CASSLKLAREQYF.

The V gene is TRBV9, the J gene TRBJ2-1; 10 positions agree with TRBD1. Germline V CDR1 and CDR2: SGDLS, YYNGEE. The CDR3 is 16 amino acids. After removal of 0 bases from V and 5 bases from J, the junction contained 5 bases not matched to a gene. Here the CDR3 reads CASSVVGQGGHNEQFF. As DNA, the CDR3 is TGTGCCAGCAGCGTAGTCGGACAGGGGGGACACAATGAGCAGTTCTTC.

This chain joins TRBV2 and TRBJ2-5, with D possibly matching TRBD2 (6 bases). This CDR3 comprises 15 residues. V gave up 10 bases and J gave up 5 bases, with 23 bases separating them. From germline, CDR1 is SNHLY and CDR2 FYNNEI. CDR3 protein: CAIQAGTGPRETQYF. The CDR3 bases are TGTGCCATCCAAGCCGGGACTGGGCCCAGGGAGACCCAGTACTTC. The full variable domain, its missing parts supplied by reference TRBV2 and TRBJ2-5, is EPEVTQTPSHQVTQMGQEVILRCVPISNHLYFYWYRQILGQKVEFLVSFYNNEISEKSEIFDDQFSVERPDGSNFTLKIRSTKLEDSAMYFCAIQAGTGPRETQYFGPGTRLLVL.

The table lists this clone with a count of one. V and J are TRBV19 and TRBJ1-1; possible D gene TRBD1, 6 bases. With 5 bases removed from V and 2 bases from J, the gap between germline ends came to 9 bases. The CDR3 runs 13 residues. The germline V gene has CDR1 LNHDA and CDR2 SQIVND (reference sequence). The CDR3 here is CASSYRANTEAFF. The DNA for the CDR3 is TGTGCCAGTAGTTACAGGGCCAACACTGAAGCTTTCTTT. The full variable domain, in which reference TRBV19 and TRBJ1-1 provide the parts outside the CDR3, is DGGITQSPKYLFRKEGQNVTLSCEQNLNHDAMYWYRQDPGQGLRLIYYSQIVNDFQKGDIAEGYSVSREKKESFPLTVTSAQKNPTAFYLCASSYRANTEAFFGQGTRLTVV.

V usage is TRBV6-5 and J usage is TRBJ1-1; possibly TRBD1 for D (5 bases). Trimming took 6 bases from V and 2 from J, leaving 13 bases between them. Germline assignment: CDR1 MNHEY and CDR2 SVGAGI. This CDR3 region has 14 residues. The CDR3 nucleotides are TGTGCCAGCAGGGCAAGGGGCCGTAACACTGAAGCTTTCTTT. It specifies CASRARGRNTEAFF.

This chain links TRBV6-4 with TRBJ1-1, with D unclear. Deletions cut 3 bases from V and 1 base from J, with 12 bases between. In germline, CDR1 is MRHNA, CDR2 SNTAGT. CDR3 length: 15 residues. This CDR3 is CASSERGIGNTEAFF. CDR3 in DNA: TGTGCCAGCAGTGAGCGGGGTATCGGGAACACTGAAGCTTTCTTT.